This TCR beta chain was captured in a study of CD8+CD57+ T cells in acquired aplastic anemia. Patients chosen for sequencing had shown CD8+CD57+ cell expansion by flow cytometry. CDR3 and TCR beta VDJ profiling relied on a genomic DNA template. TCRdb re-called the reads through MiXCR, storing one row per CDR3 protein. The sample has around 500,000 distinct CDR3 sequences, around 33% seen once. V dropped 3 bases and J dropped 6; count of bases not matched to a gene: 11. The CDR3 contains 17 residues. The germline V gene encodes CDR1 LNHNV and CDR2 YYDKDF (reference sequence). V usage is TRBV15 and J usage is TRBJ1-6; TRBD1 matches at 7 bases. This receptor was taken from a human donor with aplastic anemia. The sample comprised sorted CD4+, CD8+, or CD8+CD57+ T cells (not recorded which) from PBMCs. In DNA form, the CDR3 reads TGTGCCACCAGCAGTGCTAGGCAGGGGGTAGTTAATTCACCCCTCCACTTT. Its translation: CATSSARQGVVNSPLHF.